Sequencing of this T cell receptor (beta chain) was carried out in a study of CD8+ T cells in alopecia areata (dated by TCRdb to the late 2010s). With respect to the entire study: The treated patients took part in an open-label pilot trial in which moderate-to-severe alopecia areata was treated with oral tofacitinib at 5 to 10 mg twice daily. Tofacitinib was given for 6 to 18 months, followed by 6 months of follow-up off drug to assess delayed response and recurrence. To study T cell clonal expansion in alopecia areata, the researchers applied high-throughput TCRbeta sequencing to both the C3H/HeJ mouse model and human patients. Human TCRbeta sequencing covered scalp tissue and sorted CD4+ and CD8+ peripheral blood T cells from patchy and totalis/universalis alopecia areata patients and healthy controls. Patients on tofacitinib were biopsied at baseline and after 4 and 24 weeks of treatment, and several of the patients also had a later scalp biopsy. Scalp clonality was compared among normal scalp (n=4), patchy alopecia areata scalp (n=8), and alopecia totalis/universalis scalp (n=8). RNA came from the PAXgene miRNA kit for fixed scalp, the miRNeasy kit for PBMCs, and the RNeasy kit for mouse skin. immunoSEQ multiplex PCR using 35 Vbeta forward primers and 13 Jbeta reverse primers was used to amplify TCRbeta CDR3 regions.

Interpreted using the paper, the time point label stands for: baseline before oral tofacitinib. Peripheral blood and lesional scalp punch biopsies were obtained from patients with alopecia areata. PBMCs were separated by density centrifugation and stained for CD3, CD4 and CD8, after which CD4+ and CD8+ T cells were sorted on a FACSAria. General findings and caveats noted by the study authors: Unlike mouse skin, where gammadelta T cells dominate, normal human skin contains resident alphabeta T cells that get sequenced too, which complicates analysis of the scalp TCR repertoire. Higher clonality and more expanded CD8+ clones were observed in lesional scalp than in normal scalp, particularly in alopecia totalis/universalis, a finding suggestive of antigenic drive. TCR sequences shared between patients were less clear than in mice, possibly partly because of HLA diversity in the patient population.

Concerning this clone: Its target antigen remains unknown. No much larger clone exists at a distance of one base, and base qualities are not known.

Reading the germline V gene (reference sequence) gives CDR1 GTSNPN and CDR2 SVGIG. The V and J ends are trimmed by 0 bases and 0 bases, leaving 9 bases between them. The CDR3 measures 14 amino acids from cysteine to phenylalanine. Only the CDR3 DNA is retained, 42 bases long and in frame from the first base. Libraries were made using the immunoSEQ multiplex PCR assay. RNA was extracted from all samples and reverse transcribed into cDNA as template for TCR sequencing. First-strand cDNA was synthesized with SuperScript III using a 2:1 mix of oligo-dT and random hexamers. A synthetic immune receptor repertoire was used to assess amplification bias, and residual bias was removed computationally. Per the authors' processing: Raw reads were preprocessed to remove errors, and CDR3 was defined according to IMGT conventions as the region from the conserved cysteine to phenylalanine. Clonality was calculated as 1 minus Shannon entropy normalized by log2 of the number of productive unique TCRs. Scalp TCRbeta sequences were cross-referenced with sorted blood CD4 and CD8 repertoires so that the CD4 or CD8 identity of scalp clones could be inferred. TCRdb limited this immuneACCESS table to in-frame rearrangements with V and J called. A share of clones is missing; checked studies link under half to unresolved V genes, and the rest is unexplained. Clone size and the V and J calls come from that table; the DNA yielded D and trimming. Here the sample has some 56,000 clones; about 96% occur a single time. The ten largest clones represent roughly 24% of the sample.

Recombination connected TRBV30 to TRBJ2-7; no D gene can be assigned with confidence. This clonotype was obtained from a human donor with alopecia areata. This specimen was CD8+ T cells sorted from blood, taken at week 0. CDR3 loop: CAWSVKALSYEQYF. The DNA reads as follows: TGTGCCTGGAGTGTAAAGGCACTCTCCTACGAGCAGTACTTC. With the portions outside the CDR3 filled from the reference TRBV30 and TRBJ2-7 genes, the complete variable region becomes SQTIHQWPATLVQPVGSPLSLECTVEGTSNPNLYWYRQAAGRGLQLLFYSVGIGQISSEVPQNLSASRPQDRQFILSSKKLLLSDSGFYLCAWSVKALSYEQYFGPGTRLTVT.